These T cell receptor beta chains were read from a single sample in a study of blood T cell repertoires in COVID-19. TCRdb's copy holds only in-frame clones and misses some; the assay was immunoSEQ multiplex PCR. The repertoire consists of about 150,000 clones, with approximately 80% occurring once and the leading ten covering 12%. Source material: peripheral blood. These receptors all stem from a woman aged 55-70 years with COVID-19, enrolled during active disease. Both conserved end residues are part of each CDR3. A D gene is named only where the DNA matches it firmly. The size entry is marked missing in some rows and otherwise reads once, few, many or a size class.

d_call	clone_size	v_call	j_call	cdr3_aa	cdr3_nt
TRBD1	-	TRBV6-6	TRBJ1-6	CASSYSPGGSSPLHF	TGTGCCAGCAGTTACTCCCCAGGGGGAAGTTCACCCCTCCACTTT
-	-	TRBV13	TRBJ1-6	CASSLGGVLGSSYNSPLHF	TGTGCCAGCAGCTTAGGGGGTGTGTTGGGGAGCTCCTATAATTCACCCCTCCACTTT
-	-	TRBV5-1	TRBJ2-3	CASSLVRGSLDTQYF	TGCGCCAGCAGCTTGGTCAGAGGCTCACTAGATACGCAGTATTTT
-	-	TRBV6-5	TRBJ1-4	CASSYWGPGRELFF	TGTGCCAGCAGTTACTGGGGTCCCGGGAGGGAACTGTTTTTT
-	-	TRBV10-1	TRBJ1-1	CASSEREQLGAGTEAFF	TGCGCCAGCAGTGAGAGGGAACAGTTGGGGGCTGGGACTGAAGCTTTCTTT
-	-	TRBV7-9	TRBJ2-2	CASSIYTGELFF	TGTGCCAGCAGCATATACACCGGGGAGCTGTTTTTT
-	-	TRBV7-3	TRBJ2-3	CASSLRASTDTQYF	TGTGCCAGCAGCTTAAGGGCTAGCACAGATACGCAGTATTTT
-	-	TRBV6-5	TRBJ2-3	CASSYYYGGGTDTQYF	TGTGCCAGCAGTTACTATTACGGCGGGGGCACAGATACGCAGTATTTT
-	-	TRBV5-5	TRBJ1-1	CASSLVGGRPEAFF	TGTGCCAGCAGCTTGGTGGGTGGGAGGCCTGAAGCTTTCTTT
-	-	TRBV6-5	TRBJ1-1	CASSLSFSAEAFF	TGTGCCAGCAGCCTCAGTTTTTCCGCTGAAGCTTTCTTT
TRBD1	-	TRBV7-8	TRBJ1-3	CASSSDRSSGNTIYF	TGTGCCAGCAGCTCGGACAGGTCCTCTGGAAACACCATATATTTT
-	-	TRBV7-8	TRBJ1-2	CASSLFSIGANYGYTF	TGTGCCAGCAGCTTATTCAGTATCGGAGCTAACTATGGCTACACCTTC
-	-	TRBV7-8	TRBJ1-1	CASSEGVNTEAFF	TGTGCCAGCAGTGAGGGCGTGAACACTGAAGCTTTCTTT
TRBD1	-	TRBV29-1	TRBJ1-2	CSVTGMNYGYTF	TGCAGCGTGACAGGGATGAACTATGGCTACACCTTC
TRBD2	-	TRBV2	TRBJ2-5	CASSEKLAGGRTQYF	TGTGCCAGCAGTGAAAAGCTAGCGGGGGGGCGGACCCAGTACTTC
-	-	TRBV19	TRBJ2-4	CASSIEGRPKNIQYF	TGTGCCAGTAGTATAGAGGGCAGACCCAAAAACATTCAGTACTTC
-	-	TRBV7-9	TRBJ1-1	CASRGDRLATEAFF	TGTGCCAGCAGGGGAGACAGGTTGGCCACTGAAGCTTTCTTT
-	-	TRBV5-1	TRBJ1-3	CASSLVQGSGNTIYF	TGCGCCAGCAGCTTGGTCCAGGGTTCAGGAAACACCATATATTTT
TRBD1	-	TRBV3-1/TRBV3-2	TRBJ2-5	CASSSDRARETQYF	TGTGCCAGCAGCTCGGACAGGGCGAGGGAGACCCAGTACTTC
-	-	TRBV27	TRBJ2-1	CASSLLQAPPKFF	TGTGCCAGCAGTTTATTGCAGGCCCCTCCCAAGTTCTTC
TRBD2	-	TRBV11-3	TRBJ2-1	CASSLGLVTGGRYNEQFF	TGTGCCAGCAGCTTAGGTCTGGTTACGGGGGGGCGGTACAATGAGCAGTTCTTC
-	once	TRBV5-1	TRBJ1-6	CASSLGAGRFNSPLHF	TGCGCCAGCAGCTTAGGTGCAGGTCGATTTAATTCACCCCTCCACTTT
-	few	TRBV30	TRBJ1-3	CASTYREDVSGNTIYF	TGTGCCTCGACTTACAGGGAAGACGTCTCTGGAAACACCATATATTTT
-	-	TRBV6-5	TRBJ1-5	CASSYGQSNQPQHF	TGTGCCAGCAGTTACGGGCAGAGCAATCAGCCCCAGCATTTT
TRBD1	-	TRBV2	TRBJ1-6	CASSRQGRSPLHF	TGTGCCAGCTCGCGACAGGGTCGATCACCCCTCCACTTT
TRBD1	-	TRBV15	TRBJ1-2	CATSPTGEGGYTF	TGTGCCACCTCCCCTACAGGGGAAGGGGGCTACACCTTC
-	-	TRBV11-2	TRBJ2-2	CASSPTGTNTGELFF	TGTGCCAGCAGCCCCACAGGGACGAACACCGGGGAGCTGTTTTTT
-	-	TRBV11-3	TRBJ1-1	CASSFSGDTEAFF	TGTGCCAGCAGCTTTTCCGGGGACACTGAAGCTTTCTTT